The subject of this entry is one T cell receptor (beta chain). The source of the sample is a study of tumor-infiltrating lymphocytes in oesophageal squamous cell carcinoma. This CDR3 contains 15 residues. J gave up 5 bases and V 3 bases, and 7 bases lay outside the gene matches. From germline, CDR1 is SGHTA and CDR2 FQGNSA. TCRdb itself ran the PCR reads through MiXCR, one entry per CDR3 protein. Counted here are 10,000 to 15,000 distinct CDR3 sequences, over 50% occurring once; the ten biggest clones make up 20% to 25%. V and J are TRBV7-2 and TRBJ1-5; 7 bases fit TRBD1. This clonotype was obtained from a male donor with esophageal squamous cell carcinoma. Sample: esophageal tumor tissue. The CDR3 region is CASSLFVTGHQPQHF. The CDR3 DNA is TGTGCCAGCAGCTTGTTCGTGACAGGGCATCAGCCCCAGCATTTT.